The entry that follows covers one T cell receptor (beta chain) sequence. What it recognizes is unknown. The junction departs from the called germline gene at one end, perhaps through a read error. Healthy individuals of Caucasian origin from Russia, aged about 6 to 95, served as donors. The CDR3 length is 15 residues. Per the germline V gene, CDR1 is DFQATT and CDR2 is SNEGSKA (reference sequence). Sample-barcoded 5' priming and a J-beta primer mix drove a second PCR of roughly 6 to 12 cycles. TCRdb analysed the 5' RACE reads with MiXCR anew, one entry per CDR3 protein. The profile shows more than 650,000 distinct CDR3 sequences, approximately 22% of them singletons. The data derive from a study of blood T cells in healthy people across ages. As for the study in general: Capture via template switching afforded approximately one barcoded beta molecule per two T cells. Study-level findings and limits: Observed TCR beta diversity per million T cells went down as age went up. This fall followed a roughly linear course with age.

The origin of this receptor is a man aged 70-80 years in good health. This chain links TRBV20-1 with TRBJ1-4; possibly TRBD1 for D (6 bases). The sequencing input was blood. The CDR3 loop reads CSARGGGGLREKLFF. CDR3 nucleotide sequence: TGCAGTGCAAGAGGTGGCGGGGGCTTGCGTGAAAAACTGTTTTTT.